This T cell receptor beta chain was identified during a study of T cell repertoires in cytomegalovirus infection. Study in general: CMV epitopes that were recently identified and HLA-C-restricted were used alongside well-studied HLA-B-restricted ones. Public TCR beta signatures provided an indication of both CMV infection and a matching HLA type.

This clonotype showed up just a few times. Its antigen is still unknown. Trimming at V came to 5 bases and at J to 11 bases, leaving 6 bases not matched to a gene. The CDR3 covers 13 residues. From the reads, TCRdb called clonotypes with MiXCR, one entry per CDR3 protein. The sample includes hundreds of thousands of distinct CDR3 sequences, around a third of them seen just once. Study results and limitations: Cumulative public TCR beta family frequency identified carriers of CMV plus the relevant HLA. Predominance within the ex vivo response was attributable to HLA-C-restricted CMV-specific TCR beta clonotypes.

The chain joins TRBV12-3 or TRBV12-4 to TRBJ1-6; TRBD1 aligns across 7 bases. The source material was cultured PBMCs, sampled from culture after CMV antigen stimulation. This clonotype was obtained from a human donor in good health (CMV status not recorded). Some clones in this sample may be carry-over from other donors' samples. The CDR3 bases are TGTGCCAGCAGTCGGGACAGCAATACACCCCTCCACTTT. Its protein product is CASSRDSNTPLHF.